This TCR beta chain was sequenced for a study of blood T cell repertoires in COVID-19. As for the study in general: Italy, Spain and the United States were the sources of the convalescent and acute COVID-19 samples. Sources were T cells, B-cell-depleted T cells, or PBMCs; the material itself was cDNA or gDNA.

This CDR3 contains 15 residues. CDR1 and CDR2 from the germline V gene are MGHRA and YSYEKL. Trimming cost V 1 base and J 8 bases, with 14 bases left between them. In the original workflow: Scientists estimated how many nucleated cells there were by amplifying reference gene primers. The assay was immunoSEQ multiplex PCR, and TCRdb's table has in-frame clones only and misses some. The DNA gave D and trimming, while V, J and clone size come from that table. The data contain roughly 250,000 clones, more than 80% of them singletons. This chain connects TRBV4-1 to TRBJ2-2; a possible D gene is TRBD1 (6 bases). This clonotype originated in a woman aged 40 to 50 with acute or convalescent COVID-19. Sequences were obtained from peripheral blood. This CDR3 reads CASSQVGGTGGELFF. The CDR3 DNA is TGCGCCAGCAGCCAAGTAGGGGGTACGGGTGGGGAGCTGTTTTTT.